Following are 2 T cell receptor beta chains from one sample sequenced in a study of shared clonotypes between healthy human individuals. Generated by immunoSEQ multiplex PCR, the TCRdb table keeps only in-frame clones and is missing some. The sample carries a few million clones, about 92% recorded once. Input material: naive CD4+ T cells from PBMCs. Described subset: CD45RA+ positively selected. These receptors were obtained from a man aged 18 to 35 in good health. Some clones in this sample may be carry-over from other donors' samples.

The chain is built from TRBV15 and TRBJ2-3; 11 bases are a match to TRBD2. There are 16 residues in the CDR3. V was pared by 2 bases and J by 2 bases, with 3 bases of the junction left unmatched. CDR1 LNHNV and CDR2 YYDKDF come from the germline V gene (reference sequence). The CDR3 sequence: CATSRRTSGSTDTQYF. The CDR3 DNA follows: TGTGCCACCAGCAGACGGACTAGCGGGTCCACAGATACGCAGTATTTT.

Remarks on this clone: Other DNA sequences in the sample encode the same CDR3. The CDR3 protein is CASSVERAYEQYF. CDR3 coding DNA: TGTGCCAGCAGTGTTGAGCGCGCCTACGAGCAGTACTTC. The chain employs TRBV2 and TRBJ2-7; D remains ambiguous. Germline values: CDR1 SNHLY, CDR2 FYNNEI. Trimming removed 4 bases at V and 2 bases at J, with 9 bases between. The CDR3 spans 13 residues.